The 11 T cell receptor beta chains listed next were all sequenced from one sample in a study of shared clonotypes between healthy human individuals. Libraries were prepared by immunoSEQ multiplex PCR; TCRdb keeps only in-frame clonotypes and omits some of them. The sample lists millions of clones, 95% occurring once. Sample: naive CD4+ T cells sorted from blood. Stated subset: CD45RA+ positively selected. These receptors were collected from a man aged 18 to 30 in good health.

A word on this clone: The same CDR3 arises from other DNA sequences in this sample as well. The chain uses TRBV4-3 and TRBJ2-2; D remains ambiguous. In germline, CDR1 is LGHNA, CDR2 YSLEER. CDR3 length: 15 amino acids. V was pared by 1 base and J by 1 base, with 7 bases between. CDR3 coding DNA: TGCGCCAGCAGCCAAGGCACAGTGAACACCGGGGAGCTGTTTTTT. It is translated as CASSQGTVNTGELFF.

Worth noting for this clone: This CDR3 is also generated by other DNA sequences in the sample. The rearrangement joins TRBV7-9 to TRBJ2-4; perhaps TRBD2 as D (5 bases). This CDR3 has 15 amino acids. CDR1 is SEHNR, CDR2 FQNEAQ, per germline (reference sequence). V gave up 0 bases and J gave up 0 bases, with 6 bases separating them. The CDR3 is CASSLAGLAKNIQYF. The CDR3 region has the DNA TGTGCCAGCAGCTTAGCAGGACTAGCCAAAAACATTCAGTACTTC.

The V gene is TRBV10-3, the J gene TRBJ1-5; the D is unclear. The CDR3 is 15 residues long. The germline V gene encodes CDR1 ENHRY and CDR2 SYGVKD. V was shortened by 3 bases and J by 3 bases, with 12 bases between the two germline ends. CDR3 DNA sequence: TGTGCCATCAGTGACGAGAGCGCCTCCAATCAGCCCCAGCATTTT. Its translation: CAISDESASNQPQHF.

The V call is TRBV5-1, the J call TRBJ2-3; TRBD2 aligns across 9 bases. There are 16 residues in the CDR3. CDR1 SGHRS and CDR2 YFSETQ come from the germline V gene. The V gene end was trimmed by 1 base and the J gene end by 2 bases; junction bases not matched to a gene: 5. DNA for the CDR3: TGCGCCAGCAGCTTGCCAGCGGGGGGCCCCACAGATACGCAGTATTTT. Its translation is CASSLPAGGPTDTQYF. Drawing the rest from reference TRBV5-1 and TRBJ2-3, the complete variable domain is KAGVTQTPRYLIKTRGQQVTLSCSPISGHRSVSWYQQTPGQGLQFLFEYFSETQRNKGNFPGRFSGRQFSNSRSEMNVSTLELGDSALYLCASSLPAGGPTDTQYFGPGTRLTVL.

This clone was found once. The chain combines TRBV6-6 with TRBJ2-1, with 7 bases identical to TRBD2. The CDR3 runs to 14 residues. Germline values: CDR1 MNHNY, CDR2 SVGAGI (reference sequence). After removal of 5 bases from V and 0 bases from J, the junction contained 1 base not matched to a gene. This CDR3 reads CASSRTSSYNEQFF. The CDR3 DNA reads as TGTGCCAGCAGTCGGACTAGCTCCTACAATGAGCAGTTCTTC.

Only one count was recorded for this clone. A read error may explain this, as a much larger clone is one base away. The same CDR3 is also encoded by other DNA sequences in this sample. V usage is TRBV18 and J usage is TRBJ2-7; D may be TRBD2 (6 bases). Germline CDR1 reads KGHSH; CDR2 reads LQKENI. This CDR3 is built from 13 residues. V was shortened by 3 bases and J by 2 bases, with 8 bases between the two germline ends. The DNA of the CDR3 is TGTGCCAGCTCACCGGGGACTCCCTACGAGCAGTACTTC. Protein product: CASSPGTPYEQYF.

The table lists this clone with a few counts. The CDR3 bases are TGCGCCAGCAGCTTGGGGCAGGCGGCGAACATTCAGTACTTC. Translating it yields CASSLGQAANIQYF. The rearrangement uses TRBV5-1 and TRBJ2-4; D not resolved. V lost 0 bases, J lost 7 bases, and 11 bases lay in between. This CDR3 has 14 residues. Germline CDR1 and CDR2: SGHRS and YFSETQ. The entire variable domain, with the rest obtained from reference TRBV5-1 and TRBJ2-4, is as follows: KAGVTQTPRYLIKTRGQQVTLSCSPISGHRSVSWYQQTPGQGLQFLFEYFSETQRNKGNFPGRFSGRQFSNSRSEMNVSTLELGDSALYLCASSLGQAANIQYFGAGTRLSVL.

The chain links TRBV19 to TRBJ2-3; 10 bases agree with TRBD2. Germline-derived CDR1 and CDR2 are LNHDA and SQIVND (reference sequence). V gave up 5 bases and J gave up 1 base; unmatched junction bases: 6. CDR3 size: 16 residues. The CDR3 DNA follows: TGTGCCAGTAGTCTCCGGACTAGCGGAGGCACAGATACGCAGTATTTT. Protein product: CASSLRTSGGTDTQYF.

The CDR3 nucleotides read TGTGCCAGCAGGAACAGGGACGTCTTCTCCCAGCCCCAGCATTTT. Translated: CASRNRDVFSQPQHF. J is TRBJ1-5 and V is TRBV6-1; possible D gene TRBD1, 6 bases. The germline V and J ends were trimmed by 6 bases and 7 bases, with 19 bases remaining between them. CDR3 length: 15 residues. Germline-derived CDR1 and CDR2 are MNHNS and SASEGT.

The chain uses TRBV2 and TRBJ1-1, with TRBD1 matching 8 bases. From germline, CDR1 is SNHLY and CDR2 FYNNEI. With V trimmed by 2 bases and J by 11 bases, 10 bases remained unmatched. The CDR3 extends over 14 amino acids. The CDR3 bases are TGTGCCAGCAGTGAATTATTGGGACAGGAAAAGGCTTTCTTT. Residues: CASSELLGQEKAFF.

This clone was seen repeatedly, ten times or more. The rearrangement uses TRBV10-3 and TRBJ2-7; the match to TRBD1 covers 9 bases. From germline, CDR1 is ENHRY and CDR2 SYGVKD. The CDR3 has 12 residues. The J segment lost 6 bases and the V segment lost 10 bases, leaving 7 bases of the junction unmatched. The CDR3: CATTQGAGEQYF. The CDR3 DNA reads TGTGCCACCACACAGGGGGCGGGCGAGCAGTACTTC.